These T cell receptor beta chains were read from a single sample in a study of memory CD4+ T cells and cytomegalovirus serostatus. Assay used: immunoSEQ multiplex PCR; TCRdb lists only in-frame clones, some missing. The sample yields tens of thousands of clones, roughly 75% seen once. The sequenced sample consisted of memory CD4+ T cells from blood. These receptors came from an adult in good health and CMV-seronegative. Each CDR3 is given with its conserved first and last residue. A D gene is named only where the DNA matches it firmly. The size field is filled for only some rows; it gives once, few, many or a size class.

D: NA; size: NA; J: TRBJ1-1; V: TRBV5-1; CDR3: CASSLGPLPNTEAFF; DNA: TGCGCCAGCAGCTTGGGACCTCTCCCGAACACTGAAGCTTTCTTT
D: NA; size: NA; J: TRBJ1-4; V: TRBV6-5; CDR3: CASSYSNPSAHEKLFF; DNA: TGTGCCAGCAGTTACTCGAACCCTTCAGCACACGAAAAACTGTTTTTT
D: NA; size: NA; J: TRBJ1-1; V: TRBV10-3; CDR3: CAISELKWGNTEAFF; DNA: TGTGCCATCAGTGAGCTAAAATGGGGGAACACTGAAGCTTTCTTT
D: TRBD1; size: NA; J: TRBJ2-1; V: TRBV2; CDR3: CASSVGTGPYYNEQFF; DNA: TGTGCCAGCAGTGTAGGGACAGGGCCGTACTACAATGAGCAGTTCTTC
D: TRBD2; size: NA; J: TRBJ2-3; V: TRBV2; CDR3: CASRRLAGVLDTQYF; DNA: TGTGCCAGCCGTAGACTAGCGGGAGTTCTAGATACGCAGTATTTT
D: TRBD1; size: NA; J: TRBJ1-2; V: TRBV7-9; CDR3: CASSQTGVKFYGYTF; DNA: TGTGCCAGCAGCCAGACAGGGGTGAAATTTTATGGCTACACCTTC
D: NA; size: NA; J: TRBJ2-1; V: TRBV7-2; CDR3: CASSFRTAITIYNEQFF; DNA: TGTGCCAGCAGCTTTCGGACAGCTATTACTATTTACAATGAGCAGTTCTTC
D: NA; size: few; J: TRBJ1-1; V: TRBV14; CDR3: CASTGFMNTEAFF; DNA: TGTGCCAGCACGGGGTTCATGAACACTGAAGCTTTCTTT
D: TRBD2; size: NA; J: TRBJ2-2; V: TRBV7-2; CDR3: CASSPSGGNTGELFF; DNA: TGTGCCAGCAGCCCCAGCGGGGGGAACACCGGGGAGCTGTTTTTT
D: NA; size: NA; J: TRBJ2-7; V: TRBV7-8; CDR3: CASSFNPLSSYEQYF; DNA: TGTGCCAGCAGCTTCAACCCTTTAAGCTCCTACGAGCAGTACTTC
D: TRBD1; size: NA; J: TRBJ2-5; V: TRBV6-5; CDR3: CASSLGGAETQYF; DNA: TGTGCCAGCAGCCTAGGGGGCGCTGAGACCCAGTACTTC
D: NA; size: NA; J: TRBJ1-1; V: TRBV7-9; CDR3: CASSPQTEAFF; DNA: TGTGCCAGCAGCCCCCAAACTGAAGCTTTCTTT
D: NA; size: NA; J: TRBJ1-1; V: TRBV18; CDR3: CASTQNLMAGTLLNTEAFF; DNA: TGTGCCTCAACTCAAAACTTAATGGCAGGCACTCTGCTGAACACTGAAGCTTTCTTT
D: NA; size: NA; J: TRBJ2-5; V: TRBV5-4; CDR3: CASSVQGLETQYF; DNA: TGTGCCAGCAGCGTGCAGGGATTGGAGACCCAGTACTTC
D: TRBD2; size: NA; J: TRBJ2-3; V: TRBV7-2; CDR3: CASSPRSGSTDTQYF; DNA: TGTGCCAGCAGCCCACGTAGCGGGAGCACAGATACGCAGTATTTT
D: NA; size: NA; J: TRBJ1-6; V: TRBV15; CDR3: CATSRVMAFSSYNSPLHF; DNA: TGTGCCACCAGCAGAGTTATGGCCTTTAGCTCCTATAATTCACCCCTCCACTTT
D: NA; size: NA; J: TRBJ2-3; V: TRBV6-1; CDR3: CASRRQDGWYF; DNA: TGTGCCAGCAGAAGACAGGATGGATGGTATTTT
D: NA; size: NA; J: TRBJ2-5; V: TRBV10-3; CDR3: CASSYGVDRQETQYF; DNA: TGTGCCAGCAGTTACGGAGTTGACCGCCAAGAGACCCAGTACTTC
D: TRBD2; size: NA; J: TRBJ2-7; V: TRBV7-2; CDR3: CASSLSGVYEQYF; DNA: TGTGCCAGCAGCTTAAGCGGGGTCTACGAGCAGTACTTC
D: TRBD1; size: few; J: TRBJ1-5; V: TRBV18; CDR3: CASSPGQGQNQPQHF; DNA: TGTGCCAGCTCACCAGGACAGGGGCAAAATCAGCCCCAGCATTTT
D: NA; size: NA; J: TRBJ1-3; V: TRBV5-8; CDR3: CASSLGAGTIYF; DNA: TGTGCCAGCAGCTTGGGGGCAGGCACCATATATTTT
D: TRBD1; size: NA; J: TRBJ2-1; V: TRBV29-1; CDR3: CSVEDGQGKGDEQFF; DNA: TGCAGCGTTGAGGATGGACAGGGGAAAGGGGATGAGCAGTTCTTC
D: TRBD2; size: NA; J: TRBJ2-3; V: TRBV10-2; CDR3: CASSVGSGGSTDTQYF; DNA: TGCGCCAGCAGTGTTGGCTCCGGGGGGAGCACAGATACGCAGTATTTT
D: TRBD1; size: NA; J: TRBJ1-1; V: TRBV7-8; CDR3: CASSARQGAKTEAFF; DNA: TGTGCCAGCAGCGCCCGACAGGGGGCTAAGACTGAAGCTTTCTTT
D: TRBD1; size: NA; J: TRBJ1-1; V: TRBV4-2; CDR3: CASSPKKGQGWNTEAFF; DNA: TGTGCCAGCAGCCCAAAAAAGGGACAGGGATGGAACACTGAAGCTTTCTTT
D: NA; size: NA; J: TRBJ2-1; V: TRBV5-1; CDR3: CASSIGSLYNEQFF; DNA: TGCGCCAGCAGCATCGGGAGTCTCTACAATGAGCAGTTCTTC
D: NA; size: NA; J: TRBJ1-4; V: TRBV5-8; CDR3: CASSIDRSPGKLFF; DNA: TGTGCCAGCAGCATAGACAGGAGCCCCGGAAAACTGTTTTTT
D: TRBD2; size: NA; J: TRBJ2-2; V: TRBV5-5; CDR3: CASTWGAGVNTGELFF; DNA: TGTGCCAGCACCTGGGGCGCGGGGGTTAACACCGGGGAGCTGTTTTTT
D: NA; size: NA; J: TRBJ2-5; V: TRBV14; CDR3: CASSHWTEGKTQYF; DNA: TGTGCCAGCAGCCATTGGACCGAGGGAAAGACCCAGTACTTC
D: NA; size: NA; J: TRBJ2-7; V: TRBV4-1; CDR3: CASSLNPTEQYF; DNA: TGCGCCAGCAGCCTAAACCCTACCGAGCAGTACTTC
D: NA; size: NA; J: TRBJ1-1; V: TRBV5-4; CDR3: CASSLGSGSVPEAFF; DNA: TGTGCCAGCAGCTTGGGATCCGGGTCTGTTCCTGAAGCTTTCTTT
D: NA; size: once; J: TRBJ1-5; V: TRBV5-1; CDR3: CASSLEVGQPQHF; DNA: TGCGCCAGCAGCTTGGAAGTCGGTCAGCCCCAGCATTTT
D: NA; size: NA; J: TRBJ1-1; V: TRBV2; CDR3: CASGTNTEAFF; DNA: TGTGCCAGCGGAACTAACACTGAAGCTTTCTTT
D: TRBD1; size: NA; J: TRBJ2-3; V: TRBV10-3; CDR3: CAISESGQITDTQYF; DNA: TGTGCCATCAGTGAGTCGGGACAGATCACAGATACGCAGTATTTT
D: TRBD1; size: NA; J: TRBJ1-2; V: TRBV14; CDR3: CASSQHDRGGYTF; DNA: TGTGCCAGCAGCCAGCATGACAGGGGGGGCTACACCTTC
D: NA; size: NA; J: TRBJ2-7; V: TRBV5-1; CDR3: CASSLYGGWEQYF; DNA: TGCGCCAGCAGCCTCTACGGGGGCTGGGAGCAGTACTTC
D: NA; size: NA; J: TRBJ2-5; V: TRBV7-8; CDR3: CASSLKRVVETQYF; DNA: TGTGCCAGCAGCCTAAAGAGGGTTGTCGAGACCCAGTACTTC
D: TRBD1; size: NA; J: TRBJ2-7; V: TRBV18; CDR3: CASSPQDRAYEQYF; DNA: TGTGCCAGCTCACCACAGGACAGGGCCTACGAGCAGTACTTC
D: NA; size: NA; J: TRBJ2-1; V: TRBV7-6; CDR3: CASSLGQADNEQFF; DNA: TGTGCCAGCAGCTTAGGGCAGGCCGACAATGAGCAGTTCTTC
D: NA; size: NA; J: TRBJ1-1; V: TRBV5-5; CDR3: CASSLVTLNTEAFF; DNA: TGTGCCAGCAGCTTGGTAACCCTGAACACTGAAGCTTTCTTT
D: TRBD2; size: NA; J: TRBJ2-3; V: TRBV10-3; CDR3: CAIRTASGSTDTQYF; DNA: TGTGCCATCAGGACGGCTAGCGGGAGCACAGATACGCAGTATTTT
D: NA; size: NA; J: TRBJ1-5; V: TRBV19; CDR3: CASTTGTGFNQPQHF; DNA: TGTGCCAGTACCACCGGGACCGGGTTCAATCAGCCCCAGCATTTT
D: TRBD1; size: NA; J: TRBJ2-5; V: TRBV7-6; CDR3: CASSLQGQGTGETQYF; DNA: TGTGCCAGCAGCCTCCAGGGACAGGGTACAGGGGAGACCCAGTACTTC
D: NA; size: NA; J: TRBJ2-7; V: TRBV20-1; CDR3: CSARRWYEQYF; DNA: TGCAGTGCTCGGAGATGGTACGAGCAGTACTTC
D: TRBD1; size: few; J: TRBJ1-5; V: TRBV28; CDR3: CASSFPETGNQPQHF; DNA: TGTGCCAGCAGTTTTCCCGAGACAGGGAATCAGCCCCAGCATTTT
D: TRBD2; size: NA; J: TRBJ2-5; V: TRBV29-1; CDR3: CSVAGLAGARQETQYF; DNA: TGCAGCGTGGCGGGACTAGCGGGGGCCCGACAAGAGACCCAGTACTTC
D: TRBD1; size: NA; J: TRBJ2-2; V: TRBV5-4; CDR3: CASSWDRVGELFF; DNA: TGTGCCAGCAGCTGGGACAGGGTCGGGGAGCTGTTTTTT
D: NA; size: NA; J: TRBJ2-1; V: TRBV9; CDR3: CASSVDLGSYNEQFF; DNA: TGTGCCAGCAGCGTAGACTTAGGCTCCTACAATGAGCAGTTCTTC
D: TRBD2; size: NA; J: TRBJ2-5; V: TRBV6-5; CDR3: CASSYSMTSYAETQYF; DNA: TGTGCCAGCAGTTACTCGATGACTAGCTATGCGGAGACCCAGTACTTC
D: NA; size: NA; J: TRBJ2-1; V: TRBV6-5; CDR3: CASHSQAHNEQFF; DNA: TGTGCCAGCCATTCGCAGGCACACAATGAGCAGTTCTTC
D: NA; size: few; J: TRBJ1-5; V: TRBV7-9; CDR3: CASTRGPNQPQHF; DNA: TGTGCCAGCACCCGGGGGCCGAATCAGCCCCAGCATTTT
D: NA; size: NA; J: TRBJ1-1; V: TRBV14; CDR3: CASSPFWGNTEAFF; DNA: TGTGCCAGCAGCCCCTTTTGGGGGAACACTGAAGCTTTCTTT
D: NA; size: few; J: TRBJ2-4; V: TRBV30; CDR3: CAWNNIQYF; DNA: TGTGCCTGGAACAACATTCAGTACTTC
D: NA; size: NA; J: TRBJ2-7; V: TRBV7-2; CDR3: CASSLTGNNEQYF; DNA: TGTGCCAGCAGCTTAACCGGGAATAACGAGCAGTACTTC